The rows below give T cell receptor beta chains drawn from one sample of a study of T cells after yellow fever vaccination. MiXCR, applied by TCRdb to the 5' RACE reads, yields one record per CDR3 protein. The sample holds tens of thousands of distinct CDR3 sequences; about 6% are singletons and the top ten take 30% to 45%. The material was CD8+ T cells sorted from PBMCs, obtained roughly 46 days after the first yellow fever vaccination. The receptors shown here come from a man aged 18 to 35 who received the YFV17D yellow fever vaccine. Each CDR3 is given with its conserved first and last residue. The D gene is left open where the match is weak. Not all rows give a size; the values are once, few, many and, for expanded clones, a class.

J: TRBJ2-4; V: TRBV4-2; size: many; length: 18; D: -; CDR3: CASSSRSSGLLAKNIQYF; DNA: TGTGCCAGCAGCAGTAGGTCCAGCGGTCTCCTAGCCAAAAACATTCAGTACTTC
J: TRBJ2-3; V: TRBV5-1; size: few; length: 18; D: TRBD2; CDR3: CASSPGTSGGASEDTQYF; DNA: TGCGCCAGCAGCCCCGGGACTAGCGGGGGGGCCAGTGAAGATACGCAGTATTTT
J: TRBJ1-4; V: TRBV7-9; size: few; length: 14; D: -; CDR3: CASSSQGRGEKLFF; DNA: TGTGCCAGCAGCTCCCAGGGAAGGGGTGAAAAACTGTTTTTT
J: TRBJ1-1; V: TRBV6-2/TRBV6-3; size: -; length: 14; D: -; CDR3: CASSYRGVNTEAFF; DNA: TGTGCCAGCAGTTATAGGGGTGTGAACACTGAAGCTTTCTTT
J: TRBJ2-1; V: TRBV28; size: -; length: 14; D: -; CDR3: CAMGPEGRYNEQFF; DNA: TGTGCCATGGGCCCCGAGGGACGGTACAATGAGCAGTTCTTC
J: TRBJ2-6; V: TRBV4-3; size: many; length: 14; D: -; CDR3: CASSPLGGANVLTF; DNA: TGCGCCAGCAGCCCACTCGGTGGGGCCAACGTCCTGACTTTC
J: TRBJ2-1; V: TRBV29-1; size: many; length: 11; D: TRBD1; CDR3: CSVTGANEQFF; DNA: TGCAGCGTTACAGGGGCCAATGAGCAGTTCTTC
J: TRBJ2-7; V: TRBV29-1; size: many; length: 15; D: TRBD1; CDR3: CSAELRDSPPGEQYF; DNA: TGCAGCGCCGAACTCCGGGACAGTCCTCCGGGCGAGCAGTACTTC
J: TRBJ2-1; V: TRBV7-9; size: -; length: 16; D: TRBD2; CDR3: CASSSTSGGPYNEQFF; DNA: TGTGCCAGCAGCTCAACTAGCGGGGGCCCCTACAATGAGCAGTTCTTC
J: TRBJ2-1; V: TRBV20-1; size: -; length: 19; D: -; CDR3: CSARRSRQTYRSSYNEQFF; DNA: TGCAGTGCTAGAAGGTCGAGGCAGACCTACCGAAGCTCCTACAATGAGCAGTTCTTC
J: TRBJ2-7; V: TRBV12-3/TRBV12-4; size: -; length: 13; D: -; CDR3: CARSIWTPYEQYF; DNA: TGTGCCAGGAGCATATGGACACCCTACGAGCAGTACTTC
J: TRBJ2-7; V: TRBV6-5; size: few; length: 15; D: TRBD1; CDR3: CASSLPGQGIYEQYF; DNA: TGTGCCAGCAGCCTTCCGGGACAGGGGATATACGAGCAGTACTTC
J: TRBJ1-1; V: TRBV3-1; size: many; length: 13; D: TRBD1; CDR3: CASRLTGGTEAFF; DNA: TGTGCCAGCAGACTTACAGGGGGCACTGAAGCTTTCTTT
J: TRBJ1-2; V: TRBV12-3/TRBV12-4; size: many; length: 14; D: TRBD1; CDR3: CALQGDIANYGYTF; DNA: TGTGCCCTCCAGGGGGACATAGCTAACTATGGCTACACCTTC
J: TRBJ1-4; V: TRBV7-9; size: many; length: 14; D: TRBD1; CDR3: CASSFRDRNEKLFF; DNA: TGTGCCAGCAGCTTCCGGGACAGGAACGAAAAACTGTTTTTT
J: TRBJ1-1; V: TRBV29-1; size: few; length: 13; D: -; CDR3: CSVEEGSLPEAFF; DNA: TGCAGCGTTGAAGAGGGATCTCTGCCTGAAGCTTTCTTT
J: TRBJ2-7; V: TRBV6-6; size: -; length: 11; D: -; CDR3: CASSFLGSQYF; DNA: TGTGCCAGCAGTTTTTTAGGCTCGCAGTACTTC